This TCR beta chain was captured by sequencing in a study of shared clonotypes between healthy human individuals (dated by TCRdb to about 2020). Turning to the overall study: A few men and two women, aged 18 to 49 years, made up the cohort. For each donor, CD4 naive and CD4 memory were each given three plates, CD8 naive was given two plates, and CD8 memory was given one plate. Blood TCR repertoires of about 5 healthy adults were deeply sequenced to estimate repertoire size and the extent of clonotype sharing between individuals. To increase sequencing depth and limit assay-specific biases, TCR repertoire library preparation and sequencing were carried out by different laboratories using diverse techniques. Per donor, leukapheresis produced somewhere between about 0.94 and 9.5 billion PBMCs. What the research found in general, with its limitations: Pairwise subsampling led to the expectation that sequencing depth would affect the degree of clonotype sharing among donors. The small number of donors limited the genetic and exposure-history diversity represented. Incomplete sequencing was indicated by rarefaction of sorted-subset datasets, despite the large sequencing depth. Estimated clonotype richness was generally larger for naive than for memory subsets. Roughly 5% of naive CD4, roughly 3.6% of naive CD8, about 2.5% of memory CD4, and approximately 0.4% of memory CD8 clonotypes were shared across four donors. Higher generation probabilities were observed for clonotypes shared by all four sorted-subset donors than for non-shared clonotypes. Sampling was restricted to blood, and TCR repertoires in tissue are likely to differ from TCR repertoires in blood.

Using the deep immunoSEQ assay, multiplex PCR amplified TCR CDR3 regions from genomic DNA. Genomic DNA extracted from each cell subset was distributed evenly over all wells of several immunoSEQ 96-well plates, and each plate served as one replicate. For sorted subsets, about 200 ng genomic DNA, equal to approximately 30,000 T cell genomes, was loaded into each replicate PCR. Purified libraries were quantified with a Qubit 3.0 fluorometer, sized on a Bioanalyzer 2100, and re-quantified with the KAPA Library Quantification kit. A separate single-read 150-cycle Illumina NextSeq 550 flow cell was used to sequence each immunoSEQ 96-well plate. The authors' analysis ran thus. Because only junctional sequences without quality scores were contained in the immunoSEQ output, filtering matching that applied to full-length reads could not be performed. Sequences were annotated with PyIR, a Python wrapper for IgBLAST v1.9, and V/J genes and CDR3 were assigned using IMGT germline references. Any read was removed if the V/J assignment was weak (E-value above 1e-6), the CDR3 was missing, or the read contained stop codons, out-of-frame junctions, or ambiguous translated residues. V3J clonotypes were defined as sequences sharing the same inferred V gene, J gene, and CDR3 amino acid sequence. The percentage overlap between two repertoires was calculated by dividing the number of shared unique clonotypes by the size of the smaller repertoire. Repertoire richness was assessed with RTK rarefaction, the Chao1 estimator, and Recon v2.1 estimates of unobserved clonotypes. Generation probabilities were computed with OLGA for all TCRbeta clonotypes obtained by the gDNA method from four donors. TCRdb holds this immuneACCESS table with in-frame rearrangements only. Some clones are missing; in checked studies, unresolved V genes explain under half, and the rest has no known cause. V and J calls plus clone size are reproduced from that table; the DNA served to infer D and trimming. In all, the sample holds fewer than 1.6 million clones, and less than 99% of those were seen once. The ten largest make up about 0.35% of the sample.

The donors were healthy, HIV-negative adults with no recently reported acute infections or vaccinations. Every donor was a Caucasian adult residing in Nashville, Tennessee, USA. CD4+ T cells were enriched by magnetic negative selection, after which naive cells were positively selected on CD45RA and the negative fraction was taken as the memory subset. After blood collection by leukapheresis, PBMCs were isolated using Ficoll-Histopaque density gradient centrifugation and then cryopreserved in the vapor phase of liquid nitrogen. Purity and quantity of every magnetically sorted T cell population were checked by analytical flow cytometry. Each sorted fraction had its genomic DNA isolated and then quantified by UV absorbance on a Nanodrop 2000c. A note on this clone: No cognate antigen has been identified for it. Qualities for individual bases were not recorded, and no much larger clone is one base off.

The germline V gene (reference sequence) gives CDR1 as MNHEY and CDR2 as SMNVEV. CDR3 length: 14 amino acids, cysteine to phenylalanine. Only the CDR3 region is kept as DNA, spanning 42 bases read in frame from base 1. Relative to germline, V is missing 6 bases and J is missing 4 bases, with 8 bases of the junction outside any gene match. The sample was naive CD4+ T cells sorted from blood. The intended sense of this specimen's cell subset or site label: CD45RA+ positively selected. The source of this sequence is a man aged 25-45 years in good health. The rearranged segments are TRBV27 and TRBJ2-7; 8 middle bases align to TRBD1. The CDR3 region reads CASRDRARPYEQYF. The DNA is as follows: TGTGCCAGCAGGGACAGGGCCCGACCTTACGAGCAGTACTTC.